Below, one T cell receptor (beta chain) is given with its context. This entry is derived from a study of tumor-infiltrating lymphocytes in primary liver carcinoma. Unsorted bulk tissue (roughly 17-34 mg) underwent RNA and DNA co-extraction. Each individual tumor supplied samples from five separate regions. Researchers generated TCR beta cDNA from approximately 450 ng of total RNA, relying on a constant-region primer. Libraries for TCR beta were built through three nested multiplex PCR rounds, which together made up a slightly modified ARM-PCR procedure. Two initial PCR rounds of about 11 cycles each paired TRBV1-TRBV30 forward primers with a C-beta reverse primer. One entry per CDR3 protein, called by TCRdb with MiXCR from the multiplex PCR reads. The repertoire consists of 55,000 to 70,000 distinct CDR3 sequences, with 60% to 85% occurring once and the leading ten covering approximately 50%. The CDR3 loop spans 13 amino acids. Germline V gene lookup returns CDR1 MNHNS and CDR2 SASEGT. V was pared by 7 bases and J by 4 bases, with 13 bases between.

Material: liver tumor tissue from sampling region 2. Regarding subset: tumor region T2, inferior pole. The chain carries TRBV6-1 and TRBJ2-5; a weak D match, TRBD1 (5 bases). The TCR was taken from a man aged 40-49 years with primary liver carcinoma and hepatitis B virus infection. The CDR3 protein is CASTVRGTETQYF. The CDR3 DNA reads as TGTGCCAGCACTGTAAGGGGTACAGAGACCCAGTACTTC.